This T cell receptor (beta chain) came from a study of human T cells and chemical hapten exposure. Many counts were recorded for this clonotype. What it recognizes is unknown. Specified time point: patch test 1, 2 weeks after DPC sensitization. The treatment is: therapeutic diphenylcyclopropenone sensitization with weekly scalp DPC. Every donor had alopecia and was 18 to 70 years old; all were suitable for DPC. TCRdb re-analysed the RACE reads in MiXCR, keeping a single row per CDR3 protein. Seen here are around 340,000 distinct CDR3 sequences, roughly 6.9% observed once, and the top ten hold around 8.4%. General study findings and limits: The study found that DPC sensitization did not change TCRs above 1 in 1000 frequency.

Sequenced here: whole blood, sampled in connection with sensitization to the hapten diphenylcyclopropenone (DPC). This TCR came from a woman younger than 30 with alopecia areata. Some clones in this sample may be carry-over from other donors' samples.

CDR3 bases: TGTGCCAGCAGTATGAGGGAGTCTACTGAAGCTTTCTTT. Its protein is CASSMRESTEAFF. This rearrangement joins TRBV12-3 or TRBV12-4 to TRBJ1-1; D is ambiguous. The V end was cut by 5 bases, the J end by 5 bases, with 12 bases between. The CDR3 extends over 13 amino acids.